This TCR beta chain is drawn from a study of cytomegalovirus exposure and HLA in healthy donors. The table came from immunoSEQ multiplex PCR; TCRdb's copy has only in-frame clones and leaves some out. The table includes approximately 97,000 clones, about 94% detected once. This CDR3 comprises 13 residues. Germline assignment: CDR1 SQVTM and CDR2 ANQGSEA. Trimming shortened V by 7 bases and J by 1 base, and 13 bases separated the two germline ends. Study-wide results and limits: Cytomegalovirus status was reportedly diagnosed by the classifier with high sensitivity and specificity. Cytomegalovirus-associated status was assigned to about 170 TCR beta chains. Under in vitro conditions, a few CMV-associated chains were confirmed as specific for CMV antigens. The tendency of first-cohort TCR clusters to co-occur in the 120 or so validation repertoires was the finding of a later analysis.

About this clone itself: Its target is unknown.

V is TRBV29-1 and J is TRBJ1-1; no reliable D call. Source material: PBMCs. This clonotype originated in a woman aged 25 to 45 in good health and CMV-seropositive. In DNA, the CDR3 is TGCAGCGGTGGGTTGGGAGCGAACACTGAAGCTTTCTTT. Translating gives CSGGLGANTEAFF.